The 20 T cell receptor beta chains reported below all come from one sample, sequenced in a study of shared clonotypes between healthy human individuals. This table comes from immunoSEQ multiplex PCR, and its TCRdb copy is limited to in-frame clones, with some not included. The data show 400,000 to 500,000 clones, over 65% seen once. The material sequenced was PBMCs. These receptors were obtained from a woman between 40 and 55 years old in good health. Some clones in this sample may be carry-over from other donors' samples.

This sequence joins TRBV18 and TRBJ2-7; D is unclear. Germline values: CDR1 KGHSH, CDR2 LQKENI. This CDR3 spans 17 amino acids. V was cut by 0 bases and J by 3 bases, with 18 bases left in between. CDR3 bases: TGTGCCAGCTCACCACCGGCTCGAAAGTCGTTGAGCTACGAGCAGTACTTC. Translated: CASSPPARKSLSYEQYF.

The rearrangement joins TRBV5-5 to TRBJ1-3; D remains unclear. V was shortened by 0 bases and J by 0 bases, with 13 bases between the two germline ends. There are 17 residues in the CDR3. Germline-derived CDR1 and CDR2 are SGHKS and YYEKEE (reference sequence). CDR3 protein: CASSLAPPGSSGNTIYF. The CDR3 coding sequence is TGTGCCAGCAGCTTGGCACCACCGGGGAGCTCTGGAAACACCATATATTTT.

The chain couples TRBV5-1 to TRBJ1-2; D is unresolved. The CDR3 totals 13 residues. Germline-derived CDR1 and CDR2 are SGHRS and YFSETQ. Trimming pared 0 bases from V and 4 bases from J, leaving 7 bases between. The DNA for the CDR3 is TGCGCCAGCAGCTTGGACGTGAGCTATGGCTACACCTTC. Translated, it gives CASSLDVSYGYTF.

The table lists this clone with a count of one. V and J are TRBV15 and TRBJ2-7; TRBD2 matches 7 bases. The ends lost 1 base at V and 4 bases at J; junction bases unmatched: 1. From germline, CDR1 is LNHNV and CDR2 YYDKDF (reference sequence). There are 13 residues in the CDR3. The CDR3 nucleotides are TGTGCCACCAGCAGAGGGGACTATTACGAGCAGTACTTC. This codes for CATSRGDYYEQYF.

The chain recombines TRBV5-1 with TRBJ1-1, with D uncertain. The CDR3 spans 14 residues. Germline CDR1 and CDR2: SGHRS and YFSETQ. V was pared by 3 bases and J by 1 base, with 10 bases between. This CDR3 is CASSSIPGNTEAFF. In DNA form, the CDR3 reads TGCGCCAGCAGCTCAATACCGGGGAACACTGAAGCTTTCTTT.

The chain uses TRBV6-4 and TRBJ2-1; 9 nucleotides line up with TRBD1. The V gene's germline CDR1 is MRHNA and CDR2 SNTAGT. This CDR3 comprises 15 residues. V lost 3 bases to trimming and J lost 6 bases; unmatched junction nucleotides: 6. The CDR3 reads CASSEAGQGFNEQFF. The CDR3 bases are TGTGCCAGCAGTGAGGCGGGACAGGGCTTCAATGAGCAGTTCTTC.

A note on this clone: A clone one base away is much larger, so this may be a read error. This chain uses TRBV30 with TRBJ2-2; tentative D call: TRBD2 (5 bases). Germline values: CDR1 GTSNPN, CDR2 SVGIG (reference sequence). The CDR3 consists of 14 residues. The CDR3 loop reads CAWSLGPNTGELVF. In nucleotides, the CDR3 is TGTGCCTGGAGTCTCGGACCAAACACCGGGGAGCTGGTTTTT.

The CDR3 is CASSLIPYYDPYSYNEQFF. The CDR3 coding sequence is TGTGCCAGCAGTTTAATACCGTATTACGATCCCTACTCCTACAATGAGCAGTTCTTC. V and J are TRBV27 and TRBJ2-1; D not resolved. Germline V gene data show CDR1 as MNHEY and CDR2 as SMNVEV (reference sequence). Between the trimmed V and J ends, which lost 2 bases and 0 bases, there was a span of 20 bases. This CDR3 is built from 19 residues.

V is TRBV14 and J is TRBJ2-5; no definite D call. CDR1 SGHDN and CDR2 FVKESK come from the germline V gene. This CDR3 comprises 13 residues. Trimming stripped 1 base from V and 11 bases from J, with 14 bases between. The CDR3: CASSQGLPLEQYF. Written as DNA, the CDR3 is TGTGCCAGCAGCCAAGGTTTGCCTTTAGAGCAGTACTTC.

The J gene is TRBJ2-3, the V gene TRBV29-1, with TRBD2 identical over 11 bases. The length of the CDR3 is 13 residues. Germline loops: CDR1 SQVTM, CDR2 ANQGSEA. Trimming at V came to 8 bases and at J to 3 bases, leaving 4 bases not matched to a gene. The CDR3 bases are TGCAGCCTAACTAGCGGGAGTACAGATACGCAGTATTTT. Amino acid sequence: CSLTSGSTDTQYF.

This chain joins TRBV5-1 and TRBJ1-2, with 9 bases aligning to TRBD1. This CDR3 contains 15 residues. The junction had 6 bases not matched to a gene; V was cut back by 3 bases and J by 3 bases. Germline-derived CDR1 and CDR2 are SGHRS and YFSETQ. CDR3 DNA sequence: TGCGCCAGCAGCTCCGGACAGGGGATGGACTATGGCTACACCTTC. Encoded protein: CASSSGQGMDYGYTF.

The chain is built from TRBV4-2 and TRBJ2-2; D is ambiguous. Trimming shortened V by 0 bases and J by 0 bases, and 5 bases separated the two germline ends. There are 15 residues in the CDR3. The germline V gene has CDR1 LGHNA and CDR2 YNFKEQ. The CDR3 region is CASSQELANTGELFF. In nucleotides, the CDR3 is TGTGCCAGCAGCCAAGAACTGGCGAACACCGGGGAGCTGTTTTTT.

The CDR3 DNA sequence: TGTGCCAGCAGCCTCGGGGGGCCCTCCTACGAGCAGTACTTC. Translated: CASSLGGPSYEQYF. The chain employs TRBV11-3 and TRBJ2-7, with D possibly being TRBD2 (7 bases). The CDR3 has 14 residues. V was trimmed by 5 bases and J by 0 bases, leaving 11 bases between them. The V gene's germline CDR1 is SGHNT and CDR2 YENEEA. The whole variable domain, filled in from reference TRBV11-3 and TRBJ2-7, reads EAGVVQSPRYKIIEKKQPVAFWCNPISGHNTLYWYLQNLGQGPELLIRYENEEAVDDSQLPKDRFSAERLKGVDSTLKIQPAELGDSAVYLCASSLGGPSYEQYFGPGTRLTVT.

The CDR3, as DNA: TGTGCCAGCAGCGTCCCCGGGACTAGATCCGGTGAGCAGTTCTTC. This sequence encodes CASSVPGTRSGEQFF. The V call is TRBV7-9, the J call TRBJ2-1, with TRBD2 matching 8 bases. V gave up 5 bases and J gave up 9 bases; unmatched junction bases: 12. The CDR3 has 15 amino acids. Germline V gene data show CDR1 as SEHNR and CDR2 as FQNEAQ (reference sequence).

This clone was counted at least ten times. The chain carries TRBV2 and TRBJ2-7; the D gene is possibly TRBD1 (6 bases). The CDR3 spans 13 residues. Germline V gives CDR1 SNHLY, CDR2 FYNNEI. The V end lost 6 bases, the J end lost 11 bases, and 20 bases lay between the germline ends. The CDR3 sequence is CASREQGRRGKYF. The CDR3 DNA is TGTGCCAGCAGGGAACAGGGTCGCCGTGGGAAGTACTTC. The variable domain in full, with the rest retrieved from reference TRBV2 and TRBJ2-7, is EPEVTQTPSHQVTQMGQEVILRCVPISNHLYFYWYRQILGQKVEFLVSFYNNEISEKSEIFDDQFSVERPDGSNFTLKIRSTKLEDSAMYFCASREQGRRGKYFGPGTRLTVT.

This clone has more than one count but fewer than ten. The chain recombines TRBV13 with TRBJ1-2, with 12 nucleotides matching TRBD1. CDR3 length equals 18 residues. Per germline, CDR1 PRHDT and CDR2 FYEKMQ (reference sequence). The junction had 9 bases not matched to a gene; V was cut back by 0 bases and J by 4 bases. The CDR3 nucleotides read TGTGCCAGCAGCTTAGGGAGGGGACAGGGGGCGTCATCCTATGGCTACACCTTC. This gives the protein CASSLGRGQGASSYGYTF.

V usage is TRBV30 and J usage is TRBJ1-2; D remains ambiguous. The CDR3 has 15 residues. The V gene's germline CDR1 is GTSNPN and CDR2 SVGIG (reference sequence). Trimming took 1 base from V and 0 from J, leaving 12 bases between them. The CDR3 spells CAWSERNLPNYGYTF. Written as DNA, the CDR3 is TGTGCCTGGAGTGAACGGAATCTACCTAACTATGGCTACACCTTC.

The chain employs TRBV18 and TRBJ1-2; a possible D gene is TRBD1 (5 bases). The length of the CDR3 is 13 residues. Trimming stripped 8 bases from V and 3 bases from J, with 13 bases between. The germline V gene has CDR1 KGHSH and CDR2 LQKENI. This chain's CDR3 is CASRPQGDYGYTF. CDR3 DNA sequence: TGTGCCAGCCGGCCACAAGGGGACTATGGCTACACCTTC. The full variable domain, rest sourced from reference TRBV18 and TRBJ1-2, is NAGVMQNPRHLVRRRGQEARLRCSPMKGHSHVYWYRQLPEEGLKFMVYLQKENIIDESGMPKERFSAEFPKEGPSILRIQQVVRGDSAAYFCASRPQGDYGYTFGSGTRLTVV.

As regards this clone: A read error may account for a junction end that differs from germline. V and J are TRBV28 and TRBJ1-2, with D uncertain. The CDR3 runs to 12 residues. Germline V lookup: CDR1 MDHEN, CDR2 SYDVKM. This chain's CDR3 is CASSSTNYGYTF. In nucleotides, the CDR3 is TGTGCCAGCAGTTCCACTAATTATGGCTACACCTTC.

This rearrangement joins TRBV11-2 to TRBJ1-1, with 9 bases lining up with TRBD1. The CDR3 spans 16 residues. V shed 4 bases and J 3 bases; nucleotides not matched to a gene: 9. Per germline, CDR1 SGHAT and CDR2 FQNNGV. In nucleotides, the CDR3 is TGTGCCAGCAGCTCGGGGACAGGGAGGTTGTACACTGAAGCTTTCTTT. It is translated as CASSSGTGRLYTEAFF.